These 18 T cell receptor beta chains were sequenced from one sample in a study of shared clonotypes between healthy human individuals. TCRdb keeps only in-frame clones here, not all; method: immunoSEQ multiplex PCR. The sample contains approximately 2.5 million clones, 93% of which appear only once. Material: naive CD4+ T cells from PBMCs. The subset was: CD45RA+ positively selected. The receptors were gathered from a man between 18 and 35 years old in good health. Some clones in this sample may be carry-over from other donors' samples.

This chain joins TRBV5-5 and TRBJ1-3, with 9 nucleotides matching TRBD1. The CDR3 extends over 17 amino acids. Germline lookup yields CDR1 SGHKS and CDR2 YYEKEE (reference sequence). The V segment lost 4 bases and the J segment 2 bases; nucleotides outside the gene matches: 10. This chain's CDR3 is CASSVSGTGIAGNTIYF. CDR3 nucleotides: TGTGCCAGCAGCGTCTCCGGGACAGGGATCGCTGGAAACACCATATATTTT.

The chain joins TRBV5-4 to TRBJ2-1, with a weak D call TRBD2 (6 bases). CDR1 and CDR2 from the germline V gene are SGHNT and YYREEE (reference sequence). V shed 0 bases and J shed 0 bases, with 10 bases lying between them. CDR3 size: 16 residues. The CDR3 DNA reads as TGTGCCAGCAGCTTGGCGGGGGTGGCCTCCTACAATGAGCAGTTCTTC. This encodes CASSLAGVASYNEQFF.

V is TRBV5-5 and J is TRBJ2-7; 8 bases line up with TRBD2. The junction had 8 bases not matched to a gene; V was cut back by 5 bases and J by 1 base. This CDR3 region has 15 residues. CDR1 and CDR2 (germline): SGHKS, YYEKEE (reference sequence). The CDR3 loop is CASRPAGGGSYEQYF. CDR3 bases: TGTGCCAGCAGACCCGCCGGGGGGGGTTCCTACGAGCAGTACTTC. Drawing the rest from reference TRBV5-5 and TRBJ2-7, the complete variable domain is DAGVTQSPTHLIKTRGQQVTLRCSPISGHKSVSWYQQVLGQGPQFIFQYYEKEERGRGNFPDRFSARQFPNYSSELNVNALLLGDSALYLCASRPAGGGSYEQYFGPGTRLTVT.

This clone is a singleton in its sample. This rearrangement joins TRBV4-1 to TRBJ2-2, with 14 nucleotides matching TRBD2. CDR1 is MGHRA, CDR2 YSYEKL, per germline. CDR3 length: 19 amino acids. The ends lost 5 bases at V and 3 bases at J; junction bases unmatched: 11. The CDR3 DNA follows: TGCGCCAGCAGCAAAACCGGGACTAGCGGGAGCGGGGACACCGGGGAGCTGTTTTTT. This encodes CASSKTGTSGSGDTGELFF.

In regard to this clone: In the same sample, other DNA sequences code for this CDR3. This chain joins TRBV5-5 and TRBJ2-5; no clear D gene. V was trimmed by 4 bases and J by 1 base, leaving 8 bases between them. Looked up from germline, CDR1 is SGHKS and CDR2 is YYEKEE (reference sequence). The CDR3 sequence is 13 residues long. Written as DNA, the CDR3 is TGTGCCAGCAGCCCCGGGCCCCAAGAGACCCAGTACTTC. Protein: CASSPGPQETQYF.

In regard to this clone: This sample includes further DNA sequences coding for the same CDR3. CDR3 sequence reads: CASSVFSGTDTQYF. The CDR3 nucleotides are TGTGCCAGCAGCGTATTTTCGGGCACAGATACGCAGTATTTT. The rearrangement links TRBV9 to TRBJ2-3, with D unresolved. The germline gives CDR1 SGDLS, CDR2 YYNGEE. The CDR3 consists of 14 residues. The V and J ends lost 1 base and 1 base respectively, with 7 bases between them.

CDR3 region: CASSLGRGSSYEQYF. CDR3 sequence (DNA): TGCGCCAGCAGCTTGGGGAGGGGGAGCTCCTACGAGCAGTACTTC. This chain connects TRBV5-1 to TRBJ2-7; D may match TRBD1 or TRBD2 (6 bases each). The CDR3 covers 15 residues. Germline CDR1 and CDR2: SGHRS and YFSETQ. V was shortened by 0 bases and J by 0 bases, with 10 bases between the two germline ends.

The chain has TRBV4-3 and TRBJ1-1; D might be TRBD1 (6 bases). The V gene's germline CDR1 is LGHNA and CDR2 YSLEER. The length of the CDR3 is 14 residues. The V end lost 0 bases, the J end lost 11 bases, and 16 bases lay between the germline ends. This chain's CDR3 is CASSQEGGVRAAFF. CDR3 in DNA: TGCGCCAGCAGCCAAGAAGGGGGGGTAAGGGCGGCTTTCTTT.

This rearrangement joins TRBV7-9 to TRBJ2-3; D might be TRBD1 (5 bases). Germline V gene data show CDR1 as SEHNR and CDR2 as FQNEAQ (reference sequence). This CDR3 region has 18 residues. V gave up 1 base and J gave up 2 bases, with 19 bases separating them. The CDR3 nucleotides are TGTGCCAGCAGCTTAGGGGGCTGGGGTGCGTCCCCCACAGATACGCAGTATTTT. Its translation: CASSLGGWGASPTDTQYF.

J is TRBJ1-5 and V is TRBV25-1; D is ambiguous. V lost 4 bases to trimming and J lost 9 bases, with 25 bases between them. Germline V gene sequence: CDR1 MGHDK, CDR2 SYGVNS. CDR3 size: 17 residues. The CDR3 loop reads CASSVRADPPYLLPQHF. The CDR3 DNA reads TGTGCCAGCAGTGTGAGGGCCGACCCCCCATACTTATTGCCCCAGCATTTT.

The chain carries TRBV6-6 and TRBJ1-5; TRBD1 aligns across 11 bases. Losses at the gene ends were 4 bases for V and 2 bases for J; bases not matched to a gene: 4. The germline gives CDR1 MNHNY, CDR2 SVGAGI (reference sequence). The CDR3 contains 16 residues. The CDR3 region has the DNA TGTGCCAGCAGTTCCGGACAGGGGGCGGGCAATCAGCCCCAGCATTTT. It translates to CASSSGQGAGNQPQHF.

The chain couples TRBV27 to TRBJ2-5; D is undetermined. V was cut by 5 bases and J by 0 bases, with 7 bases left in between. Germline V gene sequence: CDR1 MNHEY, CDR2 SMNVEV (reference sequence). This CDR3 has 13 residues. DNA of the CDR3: TGTGCCAGCAGTCCCTCGTACCAAGAGACCCAGTACTTC. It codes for CASSPSYQETQYF.

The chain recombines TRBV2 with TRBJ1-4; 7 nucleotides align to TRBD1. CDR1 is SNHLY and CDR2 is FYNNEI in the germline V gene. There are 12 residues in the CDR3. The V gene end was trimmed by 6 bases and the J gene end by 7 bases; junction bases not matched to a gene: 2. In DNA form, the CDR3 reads TGTGCCAGCAGCTACAGGGGTGAAAAACTGTTTTTT. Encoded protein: CASSYRGEKLFF.

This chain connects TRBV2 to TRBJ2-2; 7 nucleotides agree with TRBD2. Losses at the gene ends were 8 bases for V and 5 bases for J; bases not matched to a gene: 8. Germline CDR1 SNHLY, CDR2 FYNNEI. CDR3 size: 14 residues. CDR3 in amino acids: CASWLAEITGELFF. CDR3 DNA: TGTGCCAGCTGGCTAGCGGAGATTACCGGGGAGCTGTTTTTT.

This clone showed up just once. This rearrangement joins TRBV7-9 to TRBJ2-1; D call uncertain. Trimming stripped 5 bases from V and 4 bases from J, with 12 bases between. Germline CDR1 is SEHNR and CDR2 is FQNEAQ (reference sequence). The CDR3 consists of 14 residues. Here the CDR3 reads CASSLKSVYNEQFF. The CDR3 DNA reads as TGTGCCAGCAGCCTAAAGTCAGTATACAATGAGCAGTTCTTC.

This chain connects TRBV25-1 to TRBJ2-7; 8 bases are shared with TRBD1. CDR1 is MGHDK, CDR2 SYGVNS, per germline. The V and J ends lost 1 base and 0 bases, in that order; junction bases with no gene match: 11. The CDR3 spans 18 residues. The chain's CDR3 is CASSESGTGRLASYEQYF. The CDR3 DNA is TGTGCCAGCAGTGAATCGGGGACAGGACGTTTAGCCTCCTACGAGCAGTACTTC.

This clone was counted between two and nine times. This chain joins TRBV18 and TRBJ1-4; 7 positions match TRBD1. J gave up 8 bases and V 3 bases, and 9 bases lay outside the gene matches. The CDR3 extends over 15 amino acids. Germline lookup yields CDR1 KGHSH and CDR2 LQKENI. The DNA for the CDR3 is TGTGCCAGCTCACCTAAGACAGGGTTGTTCGAAAAACTGTTTTTT. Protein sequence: CASSPKTGLFEKLFF. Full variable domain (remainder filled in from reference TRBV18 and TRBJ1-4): NAGVMQNPRHLVRRRGQEARLRCSPMKGHSHVYWYRQLPEEGLKFMVYLQKENIIDESGMPKERFSAEFPKEGPSILRIQQVVRGDSAAYFCASSPKTGLFEKLFFGSGTQLSVL.

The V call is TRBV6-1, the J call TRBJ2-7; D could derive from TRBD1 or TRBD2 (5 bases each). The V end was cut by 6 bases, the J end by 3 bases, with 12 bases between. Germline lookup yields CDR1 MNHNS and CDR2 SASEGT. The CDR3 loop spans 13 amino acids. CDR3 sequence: CASSARDLYEQYF. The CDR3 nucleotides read TGTGCCAGCAGCGCCAGGGACCTCTACGAGCAGTACTTC.